A single sample gave rise to the 21 T cell receptor beta chains below, sequenced in a study of TIL therapy for anti-PD-1-resistant metastatic lung cancer. Sequencing used immunoSEQ v3. Repertoires were generated with immunoSEQ multiplex PCR, while TCRdb's copy carries only in-frame clones and drops some. This table holds some 13,000 clones, approximately 71% found once. Indicated time point: pre-treatment sample, taken before nivolumab and TIL therapy. Pleural nodules or supraclavicular lymph nodes made up most of the excised metastases sampled. The material was tumor tissue, obtained at baseline. These receptors all come from a woman aged 30-79 years with non-small cell lung cancer.

The chain recombines TRBV6-6 with TRBJ1-5, with no clear D. Trimming pared 6 bases from V and 5 bases from J, leaving 11 bases between. The germline V gene has CDR1 MNHNY and CDR2 SVGAGI (reference sequence). CDR3 length: 13 amino acids. The CDR3 is CASSPGLHQPQHF. For the CDR3, the DNA is TGTGCCAGCAGCCCGGGTCTTCATCAGCCCCAGCATTTT.

The V and J genes are TRBV10-2 and TRBJ2-1; D remains ambiguous. With 3 bases removed from V and 7 bases from J, the gap between germline ends came to 7 bases. The CDR3 is 12 amino acids. Looked up from germline, CDR1 is WSHSY and CDR2 is SAAADI. The CDR3 protein is CASSDSRNEQFF. The CDR3, as DNA: TGCGCCAGCAGTGATTCGAGGAATGAGCAGTTCTTC.

This chain joins TRBV7-6 and TRBJ2-3; D could derive from TRBD1 or TRBD2 (6 bases each). The CDR3 has 15 residues. V shed 1 base and J shed 5 bases, with 13 bases lying between them. Germline values: CDR1 SGHVS, CDR2 FNYEAQ. The CDR3 region has the DNA TGTGCCAGCAGCTTAGGGCAGGGGACTTTAGATACGCAGTATTTT. As protein: CASSLGQGTLDTQYF.

This clone was observed a handful of times. The V and J genes are TRBV7-2 and TRBJ2-2; D unclear. The CDR3 runs 14 residues. The V end was cut by 4 bases, the J end by 6 bases, with 12 bases between. Germline assignment: CDR1 SGHTA and CDR2 FQGNSA. Written as DNA, the CDR3 is TGTGCCAGCAGCTCCTTCTGGGGTTCCGGGGAGCTGTTTTTT. This sequence encodes CASSSFWGSGELFF.

This clone came up a few times. The chain employs TRBV6-1 and TRBJ2-3; D is ambiguous. Looked up from germline, CDR1 is MNHNS and CDR2 is SASEGT. Trimming shortened V by 3 bases and J by 0 bases, and 4 bases separated the two germline ends. The CDR3 length is 13 residues. The CDR3 region is CASSEGSTDTQYF. The CDR3 nucleotides read TGTGCCAGCAGTGAGGGTAGCACAGATACGCAGTATTTT.

This chain uses TRBV27 with TRBJ2-3; D perhaps matches TRBD2 (5 bases). Germline assignment: CDR1 MNHEY and CDR2 SMNVEV (reference sequence). Trimming removed 4 bases at V and 2 bases at J, with 7 bases between. This CDR3 has 13 amino acids. The chain's CDR3 is CASSYGNTDTQYF. CDR3 sequence (DNA): TGTGCCAGCAGTTACGGGAACACAGATACGCAGTATTTT.

This chain connects TRBV4-3 to TRBJ2-7; D remains unclear. The ends were cut back, 0 bases at V and 1 base at J, with 7 bases in the middle. The germline V gene encodes CDR1 LGHNA and CDR2 YSLEER. The CDR3 covers 14 residues. The chain's CDR3 is CASSQDSGSYEQYF. The CDR3 DNA reads TGCGCCAGCAGCCAAGATAGTGGATCCTACGAGCAGTACTTC.

CDR3 in amino acids: CASSQDRYRHQETQYF. The DNA of the CDR3 is TGTGCCAGCAGCCAAGACAGATATAGGCACCAAGAGACCCAGTACTTC. The chain recombines TRBV4-2 with TRBJ2-5; D uncertain. This CDR3 region has 16 residues. Per germline, CDR1 LGHNA and CDR2 YNFKEQ. V was cut by 0 bases and J by 0 bases, with 11 bases left in between.

The rearrangement links TRBV27 to TRBJ2-2; D gene uncertain. Germline values: CDR1 MNHEY, CDR2 SMNVEV (reference sequence). Trimming shortened V by 8 bases and J by 0 bases, and 10 bases separated the two germline ends. This CDR3 region has 14 residues. The CDR3 region has the DNA TGTGCCAGCGGGTCCCCCTCGAACACCGGGGAGCTGTTTTTT. Its protein is CASGSPSNTGELFF.

This chain links TRBV11-2 with TRBJ1-1, with no clear D. This CDR3 contains 14 residues. The V and J ends lost 4 bases and 4 bases respectively, with 13 bases between them. Germline assignment: CDR1 SGHAT and CDR2 FQNNGV. CDR3 DNA: TGTGCCAGCAGCTCCCGGGCGTCAGGCACTGAAGCTTTCTTT. Its translation: CASSSRASGTEAFF.

This clone was seen just once. J is TRBJ2-3 and V is TRBV4-1, with 11 bases that match TRBD2. The J segment lost 7 bases and the V segment lost 0 bases, leaving 9 bases of the junction unmatched. This CDR3 has 17 residues. Per the germline V gene, CDR1 is MGHRA and CDR2 is YSYEKL. The chain's CDR3 is CASSQEPGTSGLYTQYF. CDR3 nucleotides: TGCGCCAGCAGCCAAGAACCCGGGACTAGCGGCCTATATACGCAGTATTTT.

V is TRBV15 and J is TRBJ2-1; 7 nucleotides align to TRBD2. Germline CDR1 reads LNHNV; CDR2 reads YYDKDF (reference sequence). The ends lost 5 bases at V and 9 bases at J; junction bases unmatched: 7. CDR3 length: 13 residues. The CDR3 DNA is TGTGCCACCAGCCCGCGGGAGAGCGGTGAGCAGTTCTTC. Translated, it gives CATSPRESGEQFF.

This clone is a singleton in its sample. The V call is TRBV5-1, the J call TRBJ2-5; D could derive from TRBD1 or TRBD2 (5 bases each). The CDR3 is made up of 15 amino acids. With 0 bases removed from V and 4 bases from J, the gap between germline ends came to 13 bases. CDR1 SGHRS and CDR2 YFSETQ come from the germline V gene. The CDR3 region is CASSLGDLGPETQYF. In nucleotides, the CDR3 is TGCGCCAGCAGCTTGGGGGACCTCGGACCAGAGACCCAGTACTTC.

This clone is a singleton in its sample. The DNA for the CDR3 is TGTGCCAGCAGTTCGGCCCGGACAGGGGTTGGCTACACCTTC. It translates to CASSSARTGVGYTF. V gene TRBV6-1 combines with J gene TRBJ1-2; 9 nucleotides line up with TRBD1. CDR3 size: 14 residues. V shed 5 bases and J 7 bases; nucleotides not matched to a gene: 8. Looked up from germline, CDR1 is MNHNS and CDR2 is SASEGT.

The chain couples TRBV5-1 to TRBJ1-2; maybe TRBD1 (5 bases). Germline CDR1 is SGHRS and CDR2 is YFSETQ. The CDR3 is 14 residues long. The V end lost 0 bases, the J end lost 3 bases, and 9 bases lay between the germline ends. CDR3 residues: CASSLAGGDYGYTF. CDR3 in DNA: TGCGCCAGCAGCTTGGCCGGGGGGGACTATGGCTACACCTTC.

V is TRBV6-1 and J is TRBJ1-1; no clear D gene. The V and J ends lost 5 bases and 4 bases respectively, with 11 bases between them. The CDR3 contains 13 residues. The V gene's germline CDR1 is MNHNS and CDR2 SASEGT. CDR3 protein: CASSYRLGTEAFF. The CDR3 DNA follows: TGTGCCAGCAGTTATCGACTGGGCACTGAAGCTTTCTTT.

The table lists this clone with a few counts. This chain joins TRBV5-1 and TRBJ2-7; 7 bases are a match to TRBD1. Germline CDR1 reads SGHRS; CDR2 reads YFSETQ. This CDR3 has 14 amino acids. The trim removed 6 bases at V and 4 bases at J, leaving 10 bases unmatched. The CDR3 protein is CASNRGMRVYEQYF. The CDR3 bases are TGCGCCAGCAACAGGGGAATGAGGGTGTACGAGCAGTACTTC.

The V gene is TRBV7-8, the J gene TRBJ2-7; D gene ambiguous. The germline V gene has CDR1 SGHVS and CDR2 FQNEAQ. CDR3 length: 16 residues. V shed 1 base and J shed 1 base, with 14 bases lying between them. The CDR3 region is CASSLETRLFSYEQYF. CDR3 DNA: TGTGCCAGCAGCTTAGAGACGCGCCTTTTTTCCTACGAGCAGTACTTC.

J is TRBJ1-5 and V is TRBV28, with D possibly being TRBD1 (6 bases). V lost 6 bases to trimming and J lost 3 bases, with 18 bases between them. The CDR3 runs 16 residues. The germline V gene encodes CDR1 MDHEN and CDR2 SYDVKM. CDR3 sequence (DNA): TGTGCCAGCAGCCCTAACCAGGGGTTGGACAATCAGCCCCAGCATTTT. Residues: CASSPNQGLDNQPQHF.

This clone was recorded only once. The chain has TRBV29-1 and TRBJ2-1, with D possibly TRBD1 on 5 matching bases. The ends were cut back, 4 bases at V and 3 bases at J, with 7 bases in the middle. Germline CDR1 is SQVTM and CDR2 is ANQGSEA. This CDR3 contains 12 residues. The CDR3 reads CSVAGFYNEQFF. The CDR3 DNA reads as TGCAGCGTTGCAGGGTTCTACAATGAGCAGTTCTTC.

The CDR3 reads CASSSTARVGEKLFF. CDR3 in DNA: TGCGCCAGCAGCTCTACAGCCCGGGTAGGGGAAAAACTGTTTTTT. The chain combines TRBV5-1 with TRBJ1-4; D unresolved. The V gene's germline CDR1 is SGHRS and CDR2 YFSETQ. The CDR3 has 15 residues. V shed 3 bases and J shed 8 bases, with 17 bases lying between them.